These 21 T cell receptor beta chains share one sample of origin, sequenced in a study of chemoradiotherapy in HPV16-positive cancers (dated 2022 in TCRdb). The library was prepared using the immunoSEQ multiplex PCR assay. The source is immuneACCESS, and TCRdb retained only in-frame sequences with V and J called. Part of the clones is not carried over; for the studies checked, unresolved V genes explain less than half of this, and the remainder is unexplained. Present in this sample are about 12,000 clones, roughly 88% of which were seen just once. The ten largest clones represent approximately 2.5% of the sample. The sequencing here drew on blood, taken from a patient who underwent chemoradiotherapy. The source of these receptors is a human donor with HPV-associated anogenital cancer.

The chain combines TRBV29-1 with TRBJ1-2; 8 bases line up with TRBD1. Germline CDR1 SQVTM, CDR2 ANQGSEA. This CDR3 has 13 residues. V dropped 6 bases and J dropped 5; count of bases not matched to a gene: 8. The CDR3 spells CSVVSTGGYGYTF. In DNA form, the CDR3 reads TGCAGCGTCGTATCAACAGGGGGGTATGGCTACACCTTC.

The chain has TRBV27 and TRBJ2-6; D remains unclear. There are 16 residues in the CDR3. Trimming took off 4 bases at V and 0 bases at J, with 10 bases between the two ends. Germline CDR1 MNHEY, CDR2 SMNVEV (reference sequence). This CDR3 reads CASSSLTRSGANVLTF. The CDR3 nucleotides are TGTGCCAGCAGTTCCCTGACCCGCTCTGGGGCCAACGTCCTGACTTTC.

Concerning this clone: The junction differs from germline at one of its ends, possibly a read error. The rearrangement uses TRBV7-7 and TRBJ2-3, with D possibly called TRBD1 or TRBD2 (6 bases each). The length of the CDR3 is 14 residues. Germline CDR1 is SSHAT and CDR2 is FNYEAQ (reference sequence). The CDR3 is CASSLGGTADTQYF. DNA of the CDR3: TGTGCTAGCAGCTTAGGGGGGACGGCAGATACGCAGTATTTT.

The CDR3 loop reads CASSPGASGGTDTQYF. The CDR3 DNA sequence: TGTGCCAGCAGCCCAGGGGCTAGCGGGGGGACAGATACGCAGTATTTT. The rearrangement joins TRBV11-3 to TRBJ2-3; 11 bases align to TRBD2. The CDR3 contains 16 residues. Germline assignment: CDR1 SGHNT and CDR2 YENEEA. V trimming: 5 bases; J trimming: 3 bases; junction bases outside the gene matches: 7.

V is TRBV5-4 and J is TRBJ1-2; TRBD1 is a possible D gene (6 bases). Germline V CDR1 and CDR2: SGHNT, YYREEE (reference sequence). The CDR3 consists of 13 residues. Trimming removed 5 bases at V and 4 bases at J, with 12 bases between. CDR3 nucleotides: TGTGCCAGCAGTTCGACAGGTGCCTATGGCTACACCTTC. It yields the protein CASSSTGAYGYTF.

V and J are TRBV18 and TRBJ1-2, with 10 nucleotides matching TRBD1. Germline loops: CDR1 KGHSH, CDR2 LQKENI. The CDR3 length is 15 residues. Trimming removed 1 base from V and 1 base from J; junction bases left unmatched: 0. In nucleotides, the CDR3 is TGTGCCAGCTCACCACGGACAGGGGGTAACTATGGCTACACCTTC. This encodes CASSPRTGGNYGYTF.

The count of this clone is one. As DNA, the CDR3 is TGTGCCAGCAGTAGCCGGGGAACGAACACTGAAGCTTTCTTT. It yields the protein CASSSRGTNTEAFF. The chain is built from TRBV25-1 and TRBJ1-1; D call uncertain. The CDR3 is made up of 14 amino acids. Germline CDR1 MGHDK, CDR2 SYGVNS. V lost 5 bases and J 1 base, leaving 11 bases between the germline ends.

The chain couples TRBV7-9 to TRBJ2-5; no firm D call. Trimming pared 2 bases from V and 0 bases from J, leaving 4 bases between. The CDR3 length is 13 residues. CDR1 is SEHNR and CDR2 is FQNEAQ in the germline V gene (reference sequence). CDR3 in amino acids: CASSLFDQETQYF. In nucleotides, the CDR3 is TGTGCCAGCAGCTTATTCGACCAAGAGACCCAGTACTTC.

The J gene is TRBJ1-2, the V gene TRBV19, with a weak D call TRBD1 (6 bases). CDR3 length: 15 residues. Trimming stripped 5 bases from V and 6 bases from J, with 19 bases between. CDR1 and CDR2 from the germline V gene are LNHDA and SQIVND (reference sequence). The CDR3 bases are TGTGCCAGTAGTTTCACAGGGTTGGAAGTGGATGGCTACACCTTC. Residues: CASSFTGLEVDGYTF.

CDR3 amino acids: CASRSKGDYEQYF. CDR3 in DNA: TGTGCCAGCAGATCAAAGGGGGACTACGAGCAGTACTTC. This chain connects TRBV6-1 to TRBJ2-7, with D perhaps matching TRBD1 (6 bases). V dropped 6 bases and J dropped 3 bases, with 12 bases sitting between them. From germline, CDR1 is MNHNS and CDR2 SASEGT. The CDR3 totals 13 residues.

The gene calls are TRBV19 and TRBJ2-7; D might be TRBD1 (6 bases). This CDR3 contains 15 residues. Looked up from germline, CDR1 is LNHDA and CDR2 is SQIVND (reference sequence). V was shortened by 6 bases and J by 0 bases, with 15 bases between the two germline ends. The CDR3 sequence: CASSGTFTSSYEQYF. The DNA for the CDR3 is TGTGCCAGTAGCGGGACATTTACGAGCTCCTACGAGCAGTACTTC.

This chain uses TRBV5-4 with TRBJ2-5; D uncertain. The J call could be wrong; TRBJ2-7 is a better fit for the DNA end. The germline gives CDR1 SGHNT, CDR2 YYREEE (reference sequence). The CDR3 spans 13 residues. CDR3 bases: TGTGCCAGCAGCTTGGGGGTTCTCTACGAGCAGTACTTC. Protein: CASSLGVLYEQYF.

V usage is TRBV7-2 and J usage is TRBJ1-2; 11 bases line up with TRBD1. From germline, CDR1 is SGHTA and CDR2 FQGNSA. The CDR3 is 15 residues long. The trim removed 5 bases at V and 6 bases at J, leaving 8 bases unmatched. CDR3 region: CASSRQGQGVDGYTF. The CDR3 coding sequence is TGTGCCAGCAGCCGACAGGGACAGGGGGTGGATGGCTACACCTTC.

V is TRBV18 and J is TRBJ1-1; D is undetermined. Trimming took 2 bases from V and 1 from J, leaving 8 bases between them. The V gene's germline CDR1 is KGHSH and CDR2 LQKENI. CDR3 length equals 14 residues. The DNA of the CDR3 is TGTGCCAGCTCACCAGAGACAAGGAACACTGAAGCTTTCTTT. Its protein is CASSPETRNTEAFF.

The chain links TRBV2 to TRBJ1-2, with unresolved D. V lost 4 bases to trimming and J lost 4 bases, with 16 bases between them. CDR1 is SNHLY and CDR2 is FYNNEI in the germline V gene. The CDR3 sequence is 15 residues long. CDR3 in DNA: TGTGCCAGCAGTGGCCGACATGGAGGTAGCTATGGCTACACCTTC. It yields the protein CASSGRHGGSYGYTF.

This chain connects TRBV6-5 to TRBJ1-2; D call uncertain. The V end lost 7 bases, the J end lost 5 bases, and 14 bases lay between the germline ends. The CDR3 has 13 residues. Germline CDR1 reads MNHEY; CDR2 reads SVGAGI. CDR3 in amino acids: CASTNWPTYGYTF. As DNA, the CDR3 is TGTGCCAGCACCAATTGGCCAACATATGGCTACACCTTC.

V is TRBV30 and J is TRBJ2-3, with a weak D call TRBD2 (5 bases). The CDR3 sequence is 12 residues long. Germline V gene data show CDR1 as GTSNPN and CDR2 as SVGIG (reference sequence). Trimming stripped 3 bases from V and 1 base from J, with 5 bases between. CDR3 nucleotide sequence: TGTGCCTGGAGGGGAGGCACAGATACGCAGTATTTT. Amino acid sequence: CAWRGGTDTQYF.

The chain has TRBV2 and TRBJ2-3, with 10 nucleotides matching TRBD2. The germline gives CDR1 SNHLY, CDR2 FYNNEI. The CDR3 sequence is 15 residues long. J gave up 1 base and V 4 bases, and 2 bases lay outside the gene matches. CDR3 sequence: CASSVGTSGTDTQYF. The CDR3 DNA reads TGTGCCAGCAGTGTCGGGACTAGCGGCACAGATACGCAGTATTTT.

The chain couples TRBV6-1 to TRBJ2-7, with 11 bases matching TRBD1. The V segment lost 2 bases and the J segment 7 bases; nucleotides outside the gene matches: 7. Germline loops: CDR1 MNHNS, CDR2 SASEGT. The CDR3 runs to 15 residues. The DNA for the CDR3 is TGTGCCAGCAGTGAACTAGGACAGGGGGCGCGAGAGCAGTACTTC. Amino acids: CASSELGQGAREQYF.

The rearrangement links TRBV7-8 to TRBJ2-7; D tentatively reads TRBD1 or TRBD2 (6 bases each). The CDR3 contains 20 residues. The V gene's germline CDR1 is SGHVS and CDR2 FQNEAQ. Trimming shortened V by 3 bases and J by 1 base, and 28 bases separated the two germline ends. The CDR3: CASSFLRNGGLLLDSYEQYF. The CDR3 nucleotides are TGTGCCAGCAGCTTCCTTCGTAATGGGGGGCTTCTCTTGGATTCCTACGAGCAGTACTTC.

This rearrangement joins TRBV21-1 to TRBJ1-2. TRBV21-1 is marked as a pseudogene. The CDR3 covers 13 residues. CDR3: CASSNTDRYGYTF. The CDR3 DNA is TGTGCCAGCAGCAACACTGACCGCTATGGCTACACCTTC.